This T cell receptor beta chain originates from a study of read filtering for tumor transcriptome and immune sequencing (dated by TCRdb to the early 2020s). About the full investigation: The cohort had roughly 18 male and 11 to 15 female patients with a mean age of roughly 66 years, ranging from roughly 45 to 85. As a main aim, a read-filtering strategy for immune repertoire data was addressed, with the specific question being whether clonotypes supported by a single read should be removed. TCR-region mapped reads per sample ranged from about 4.05 to 11 million with IR-seq versus only about 85 to 1,300 with RNA-seq. Under revised international staging, roughly eight patients fell into R-ISS I, around 15 into R-ISS II and about 7 into R-ISS III. Whole-transcriptome libraries were prepared with the TruSeq RNA Access Library Prep Kit after DNase treatment. Using the same bone marrow samples, the study compared TCR repertoires obtained by targeted immune repertoire sequencing with those obtained by bulk whole-transcriptome sequencing. Study-level results and caveats: Clonotypes were captured by IR-seq at much higher depth and more reliably than by RNA-seq, and smaller IR-seq throughput was sufficient for identification of most shared clonotypes. In IR-seq, single-read clonotypes were roughly 86% of clonotypes but roughly 3.2% of total reads; in RNA-seq they were 74.6% of clonotypes and more than 40% of reads. The sorted CD138-negative fraction was a mixed bone marrow immune population, not purified T cells. When single-read clonotypes were removed, the proportions of shared clonotypes in IR-seq and RNA-seq correlated more strongly.

Every patient had bone marrow sampled at the time of active disease. Ficoll-Hypaque density gradient centrifugation was used to isolate the bone marrow mononuclear cells. Myeloma plasma cells were removed and CD138-negative cells were collected by negative selection after labeling with CD138 magnetic microbeads on a MACS separator. Purity of the isolated cells was checked by flow cytometry on an Attune NxT using CD138 antibodies. Total RNA was extracted with TRIzol reagent and quantified with a NanoDrop spectrophotometer. For each patient, paired RNA-seq and IR-seq were run on the CD138-negative bone marrow sample from that patient. From its cysteine to its phenylalanine, the CDR3 spans 14 amino acids. Only the CDR3 portion is preserved as DNA: 42 bases, with reading frame beginning at the first base. Cut back by 0 bases and 7 bases, the V and J ends lie 9 bases apart. Taken from the germline V gene, the CDR1 and CDR2 loops are KGHSH and LQKENI.

The Immunoverse kit was used to build TCR libraries from roughly 440 ng RNA, with molecular barcoded adaptors covering alpha/delta and beta/gamma chains. TCR library preparation used the same RNA that was used for transcriptome sequencing. TCR libraries were sequenced on an Illumina HiSeq 4000 with 2 x 150 cycles. Per the authors' processing: With MiXCR, TCR reads were aligned to human V, D, J and C references and assembled into CDR3 clonotypes, with quality filtering and error correction included. The tcR package in R was used to analyze clonotype counts and gene usage diversity. For inspection of raw mapping reads, RNA-seq reads were mapped by STAR aligner version 2.5.3a onto GRCh37 of the human genome. To test how sequencing depth affected the clonotypes detected, IR-seq fastq files were randomly downsampled with Seqtk 1.3. TCRdb passed the public sequencing reads through fastp at Q25 and MiXCR, retaining productive beta sequences. Merged by CDR3 protein, the rows form single entries marked with the most common genes and DNA. Clone size and V and J calls follow TCRdb, not the original study. This sample holds roughly 130,000 distinct CDR3 sequences; 10% to 15% were observed only once. The ten largest clonotypes hold about 11% of the sample.

Ten or more counts support this clonotype. The antigen it binds to is not known. No much larger clone is present one base from it, and per-base qualities are unavailable. Recombination connected TRBV18 to TRBJ2-2; the D gene is unclear. The clonotype originates from a donor at least 40 years old with multiple myeloma. The sequenced material came from a population of CD138-negative cells sorted from bone marrow. The cell subset or site label for this specimen denotes: bone marrow mononuclear cells depleted of CD138+ plasma/myeloma cells by negative magnetic selection. The CDR3 is CASSPPRVIGELFF. The sequenced DNA is TGTGCCAGCTCACCACCCCGGGTTATCGGGGAGCTGTTTTTT. Reference TRBV18 and TRBJ2-2 genes cover what lies past the CDR3, so the full variable domain is NAGVMQNPRHLVRRRGQEARLRCSPMKGHSHVYWYRQLPEEGLKFMVYLQKENIIDESGMPKERFSAEFPKEGPSILRIQQVVRGDSAAYFCASSPPRVIGELFFGEGSRLTVL.